A single sample is the source of the 15 T cell receptor beta chains below, sequenced in a study of T cell repertoires in cytomegalovirus infection. One entry per CDR3 protein, called by TCRdb with MiXCR from the reads. This table has about 240,000 distinct CDR3 sequences, 6.5% appearing once. Sequencing input: PBMCs. The receptor set was obtained from a human donor in good health (CMV status not recorded). Some clones in this sample may be carry-over from other donors' samples.

This clonotype was seen many times. This sequence joins TRBV7-2 and TRBJ2-3; D may be TRBD1 or TRBD2 (7 bases each). In germline, CDR1 is SGHTA, CDR2 FQGNSA. V lost 7 bases and J 4 bases, leaving 21 bases between the germline ends. The CDR3 loop spans 16 amino acids. The DNA of the CDR3 is TGTGCCAGCACTCTCCCAGGGGGGGGTCGGTCAGATACGCAGTATTTT. As protein: CASTLPGGGRSDTQYF.

This clonotype was observed at least ten times. The chain links TRBV2 to TRBJ2-1, with 9 bases matching TRBD1. The CDR3 has 15 residues. Germline loops: CDR1 SNHLY, CDR2 FYNNEI. J gave up 8 bases and V 6 bases, and 11 bases lay outside the gene matches. CDR3 region: CASRRTGVFGDEQFF. Here the CDR3 DNA reads TGTGCCAGCAGAAGGACAGGGGTTTTCGGGGATGAGCAGTTCTTC. The full variable domain, its missing parts supplied by reference TRBV2 and TRBJ2-1, is EPEVTQTPSHQVTQMGQEVILRCVPISNHLYFYWYRQILGQKVEFLVSFYNNEISEKSEIFDDQFSVERPDGSNFTLKIRSTKLEDSAMYFCASRRTGVFGDEQFFGPGTRLTVL.

This clonotype was seen at least ten times. The rearrangement uses TRBV12-3 or TRBV12-4 and TRBJ1-1, with a possible D match to TRBD1 (6 bases). The CDR3 runs to 18 residues. V was clipped by 2 bases and J by 3 bases, with 22 bases between them. The CDR3 DNA reads as TGTGCCAGCAGTTTAAGGGGGAGTTGGGGGGCTAGGGACACTGAAGCTTTCTTT. It codes for CASSLRGSWGARDTEAFF.

There are many counts of this clonotype. This chain links TRBV7-6 with TRBJ1-6; no definite D call. Per germline, CDR1 SGHVS and CDR2 FNYEAQ. CDR3 length: 15 residues. The V and J ends lost 4 bases and 6 bases respectively, with 13 bases between them. CDR3 residues: CASSSFEGPNSPLHF. For the CDR3, the DNA is TGTGCCAGCAGCTCGTTCGAAGGCCCTAATTCACCCCTCCACTTT.

This clonotype was observed at least ten times. The rearrangement joins TRBV15 to TRBJ2-2, with D possibly TRBD1 on 6 matching bases. Trimming stripped 5 bases from V and 6 bases from J, with 13 bases between. From germline, CDR1 is LNHNV and CDR2 YYDKDF (reference sequence). The CDR3 contains 14 residues. CDR3 residues: CATSGRPGAGELFF. In DNA form, the CDR3 reads TGTGCCACCAGCGGAAGACCAGGGGCCGGGGAGCTGTTTTTT.

This clonotype was seen many times. The chain has TRBV20-1 and TRBJ2-3, with D maybe TRBD2 (7 bases). With 5 bases removed from V and 0 bases from J, the gap between germline ends came to 18 bases. The CDR3 sequence is 16 residues long. Per germline, CDR1 DFQATT and CDR2 SNEGSKA (reference sequence). The CDR3 bases are TGCAGTGCTGAAACCCCCGGGGGGCGGAGCACAGATACGCAGTATTTT. Translated: CSAETPGGRSTDTQYF.

This clonotype was counted ten times or more. This sequence joins TRBV5-1 and TRBJ2-3, with D tentatively TRBD1 (5 bases). The germline V and J ends were trimmed by 4 bases and 0 bases, with 15 bases remaining between them. The length of the CDR3 is 16 residues. Per the germline V gene, CDR1 is SGHRS and CDR2 is YFSETQ. The CDR3 region has the DNA TGCGCCAGCAGCCCCAGGCCCCAGGGTAGCACAGATACGCAGTATTTT. It codes for CASSPRPQGSTDTQYF. Variable domain in full (rest from reference TRBV5-1 and TRBJ2-3): KAGVTQTPRYLIKTRGQQVTLSCSPISGHRSVSWYQQTPGQGLQFLFEYFSETQRNKGNFPGRFSGRQFSNSRSEMNVSTLELGDSALYLCASSPRPQGSTDTQYFGPGTRLTVL.

This clonotype was observed at least ten times. V gene TRBV7-8 combines with J gene TRBJ2-3, with D unresolved. The V and J ends lost 3 bases and 5 bases respectively, with 3 bases between them. Per the germline V gene, CDR1 is SGHVS and CDR2 is FQNEAQ. The CDR3 has 11 residues. CDR3 sequence reads: CASSFVDTQYF. The CDR3 region has the DNA TGTGCCAGCAGCTTCGTAGATACGCAGTATTTT.

This clonotype appeared many times. The chain recombines TRBV28 with TRBJ2-7, with TRBD1 as a possible D gene (6 bases). The CDR3 is made up of 12 amino acids. Trimming shortened V by 7 bases and J by 3 bases, and 10 bases separated the two germline ends. Germline CDR1 reads MDHEN; CDR2 reads SYDVKM. The CDR3 region is CASTGQIYEQYF. DNA of the CDR3: TGTGCCAGCACAGGACAGATCTACGAGCAGTACTTC.

In its sample, this clonotype was seen many times. The gene calls are TRBV15 and TRBJ2-7; D might be TRBD1 (6 bases). V dropped 5 bases and J dropped 1 base, with 12 bases sitting between them. The CDR3 length is 14 residues. CDR1 and CDR2 from the germline V gene are LNHNV and YYDKDF (reference sequence). Here the CDR3 reads CATSGPTGSYEQYF. The CDR3 DNA reads TGTGCCACCAGCGGCCCGACAGGTTCCTACGAGCAGTACTTC.

There are a few counts of this clonotype. The chain employs TRBV15 and TRBJ1-1; tentative D call: TRBD1 (5 bases). There are 15 residues in the CDR3. Trimming shortened V by 3 bases and J by 0 bases, and 11 bases separated the two germline ends. In germline, CDR1 is LNHNV, CDR2 YYDKDF (reference sequence). CDR3 nucleotide sequence: TGTGCCACCAGCAGGAGGGACCTCATGAACACTGAAGCTTTCTTT. It is translated as CATSRRDLMNTEAFF.

There are many counts of this clonotype. The V and J genes are TRBV7-2 and TRBJ2-2; 7 bases map to TRBD1. J gave up 6 bases and V 1 base, and 5 bases lay outside the gene matches. This CDR3 is built from 15 residues. Germline assignment: CDR1 SGHTA and CDR2 FQGNSA. CDR3 sequence: CASSLGQGAPGELFF. CDR3 bases: TGTGCCAGCAGCTTAGGACAGGGAGCGCCCGGGGAGCTGTTTTTT. Full variable domain (remainder filled in from reference TRBV7-2 and TRBJ2-2): GAGVSQSPSNKVTEKGKDVELRCDPISGHTALYWYRQSLGQGLEFLIYFQGNSAPDKSGLPSDRFSAERTGGSVSTLTIQRTQQEDSAVYLCASSLGQGAPGELFFGEGSRLTVL.

This clonotype was seen many times. The V call is TRBV7-9, the J call TRBJ2-3, with D unclear. CDR1 is SEHNR, CDR2 FQNEAQ, per germline (reference sequence). Between the trimmed V and J ends, which lost 4 bases and 6 bases, there was a span of 11 bases. The CDR3 extends over 13 amino acids. CDR3 sequence (DNA): TGTGCCAGCAGCTCCCAAGGGTGGGATACGCAGTATTTT. Its translation: CASSSQGWDTQYF.

This clonotype was seen a few times. V gene TRBV20-1 combines with J gene TRBJ2-5, with a weak D call TRBD2 (6 bases). Trimming removed 0 bases at V and 1 base at J, with 15 bases between. This CDR3 contains 16 residues. The V gene's germline CDR1 is DFQATT and CDR2 SNEGSKA (reference sequence). Here the CDR3 DNA reads TGCAGTGCTAGAGATTTCGGGGGTTTCGGCCAAGAGACCCAGTACTTC. Protein product: CSARDFGGFGQETQYF.

This clonotype was recorded many times. This chain connects TRBV7-3 to TRBJ2-7; 7 positions agree with TRBD1. The length of the CDR3 is 14 residues. Germline V gene sequence: CDR1 SGHTA, CDR2 FQGTGA. J gave up 1 base and V 5 bases, and 5 bases lay outside the gene matches. DNA of the CDR3: TGTGCCAGCAGCGATCGACAGGGTTCCTACGAGCAGTACTTC. It translates to CASSDRQGSYEQYF.